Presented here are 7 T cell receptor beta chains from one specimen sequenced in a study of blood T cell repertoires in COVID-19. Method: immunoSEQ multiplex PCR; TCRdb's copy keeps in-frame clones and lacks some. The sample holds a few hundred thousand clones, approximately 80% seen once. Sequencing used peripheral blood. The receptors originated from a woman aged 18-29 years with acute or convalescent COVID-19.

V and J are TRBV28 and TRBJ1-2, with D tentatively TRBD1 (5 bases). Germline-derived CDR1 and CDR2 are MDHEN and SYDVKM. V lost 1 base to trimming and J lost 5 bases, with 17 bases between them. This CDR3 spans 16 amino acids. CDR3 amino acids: CASSLLFGGEGYGYTF. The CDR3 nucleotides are TGTGCCAGCAGTTTATTATTCGGCGGGGAGGGGTATGGCTACACCTTC.

In DNA, the CDR3 is TGTGCCAGCAGCTTAGAAGAGGTCAGAACCCTTCGTTCTGGCTACACCTTC. This translates into CASSLEEVRTLRSGYTF. The chain uses TRBV7-2 and TRBJ1-2; D unclear. This CDR3 has 17 residues. V lost 1 base, J lost 7 bases, and 22 bases lay in between. Per germline, CDR1 SGHTA and CDR2 FQGNSA.

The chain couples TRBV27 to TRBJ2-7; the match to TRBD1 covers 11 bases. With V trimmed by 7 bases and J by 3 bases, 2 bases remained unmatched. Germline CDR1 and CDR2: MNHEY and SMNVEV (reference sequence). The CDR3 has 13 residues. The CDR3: CASTGTGGYEQYF. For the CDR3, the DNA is TGTGCCAGCACGGGGACAGGGGGCTACGAGCAGTACTTC.

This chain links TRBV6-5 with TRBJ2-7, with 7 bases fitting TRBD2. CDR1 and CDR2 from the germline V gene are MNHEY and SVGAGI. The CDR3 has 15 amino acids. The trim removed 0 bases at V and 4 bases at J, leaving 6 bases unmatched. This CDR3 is CASSYSGGRRYEQYF. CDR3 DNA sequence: TGTGCCAGCAGTTACTCAGGCGGGAGAAGGTACGAGCAGTACTTC.

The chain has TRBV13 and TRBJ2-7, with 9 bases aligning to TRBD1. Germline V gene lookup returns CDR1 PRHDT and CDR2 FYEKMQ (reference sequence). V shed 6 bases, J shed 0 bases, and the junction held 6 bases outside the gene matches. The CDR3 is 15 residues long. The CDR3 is CASSYRGRGSYEQYF. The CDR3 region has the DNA TGTGCCAGCAGTTACAGGGGGCGAGGCTCCTACGAGCAGTACTTC.

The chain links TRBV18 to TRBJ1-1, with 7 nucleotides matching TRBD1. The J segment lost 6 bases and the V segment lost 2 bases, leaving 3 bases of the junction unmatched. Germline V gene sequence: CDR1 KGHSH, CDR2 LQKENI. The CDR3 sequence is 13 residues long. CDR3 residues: CASSPKGAAEAFF. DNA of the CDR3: TGTGCCAGCTCACCAAAGGGGGCGGCTGAAGCTTTCTTT.

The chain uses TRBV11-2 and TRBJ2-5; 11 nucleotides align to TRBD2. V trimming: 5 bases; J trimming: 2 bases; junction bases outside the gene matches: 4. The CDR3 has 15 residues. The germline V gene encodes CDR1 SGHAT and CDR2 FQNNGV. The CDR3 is CASSPGTSGQETQYF. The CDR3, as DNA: TGTGCCAGCAGCCCAGGGACTAGCGGTCAAGAGACCCAGTACTTC.